This T cell receptor beta chain emerged from a study of shared clonotypes between healthy human individuals. Method: immunoSEQ multiplex PCR; TCRdb's copy keeps in-frame clones and lacks some. The data contain roughly 700,000 clones, approximately 79% of them singletons. V lost 3 bases and J lost 9; bases outside the gene matches: 9. The CDR3 contains 16 residues. Germline lookup yields CDR1 SGHNT and CDR2 YYREEE (reference sequence). The rearrangement joins TRBV5-4 to TRBJ2-1, with 13 bases matching TRBD2. Input material: memory CD4+ T cells sorted from blood. The subset denotes: CD45RA-negative fraction. The receptor was derived from a woman under 40 in good health. CDR3 in DNA: TGTGCCAGCAGCTGGACTAGCGGGAGAGGTGGGGGTGAGCAGTTCTTC. Protein sequence: CASSWTSGRGGGEQFF.